This T cell receptor (beta chain) was recorded in a study of T-cell memory formation after mild COVID-19. Germline V lookup: CDR1 LGHDT, CDR2 YNNKEL (reference sequence). Deletions cut 6 bases from V and 1 base from J, with 7 bases between. There are 12 residues in the CDR3. Study conclusions and caveats: The SARS-CoV-2 specificity of second-wave clones reaching peak at day 37 remained unverified.

TCRdb independently ran MiXCR on the 5' RACE reads; one entry per CDR3 protein. Of around 320,000 distinct CDR3 sequences in the sample, 28% were seen once. This clonotype was counted a few times. Its matching antigen is unknown. The clonotype comes from an adult woman who had mild COVID-19 (a few samples of this study predate the infection). Cell type and time point are not known. V and J are TRBV3-1 and TRBJ2-7; TRBD1 might be the D (5 bases). Sample: PBMCs or a T cell subset sorted from them (not recorded which). The CDR3 DNA reads as TGTGCCAGCAGGGGGCCATCCTACGAGCAGTACTTC. This translates into CASRGPSYEQYF.